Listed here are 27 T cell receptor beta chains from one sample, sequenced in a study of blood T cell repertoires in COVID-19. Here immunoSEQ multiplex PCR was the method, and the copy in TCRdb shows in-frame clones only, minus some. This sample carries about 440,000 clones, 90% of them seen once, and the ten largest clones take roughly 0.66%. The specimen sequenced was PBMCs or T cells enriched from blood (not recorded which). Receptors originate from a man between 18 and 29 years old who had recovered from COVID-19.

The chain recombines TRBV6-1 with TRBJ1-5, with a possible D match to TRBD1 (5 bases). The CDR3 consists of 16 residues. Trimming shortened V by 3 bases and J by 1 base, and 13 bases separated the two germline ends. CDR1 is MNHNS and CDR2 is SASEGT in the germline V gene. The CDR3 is CASSEQRQLSNQPQHF. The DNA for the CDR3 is TGTGCCAGCAGTGAGCAAAGACAGTTAAGCAATCAGCCCCAGCATTTT.

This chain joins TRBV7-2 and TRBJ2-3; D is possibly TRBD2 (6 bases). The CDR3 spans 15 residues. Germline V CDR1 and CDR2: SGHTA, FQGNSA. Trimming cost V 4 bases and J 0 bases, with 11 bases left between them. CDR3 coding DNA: TGTGCCAGCAGCTGGGCACTAGCTAGCACAGATACGCAGTATTTT. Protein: CASSWALASTDTQYF.

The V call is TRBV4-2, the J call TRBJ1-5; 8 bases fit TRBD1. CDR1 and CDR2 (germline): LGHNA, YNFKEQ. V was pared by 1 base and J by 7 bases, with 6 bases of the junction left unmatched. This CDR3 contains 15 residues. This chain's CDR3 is CASSQGTGLGQPQHF. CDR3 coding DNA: TGTGCCAGCAGCCAAGGGACAGGGCTGGGGCAGCCCCAGCATTTT.

The CDR3 loop reads CASRGQGNYGYTF. The CDR3 DNA reads as TGTGCCAGCAGAGGACAGGGAAACTATGGCTACACCTTC. This chain uses TRBV6-4 with TRBJ1-2; 8 nucleotides agree with TRBD1. This CDR3 is 13 amino acids long. Germline values: CDR1 MRHNA, CDR2 SNTAGT. After removal of 6 bases from V and 2 bases from J, the junction contained 2 bases not matched to a gene.

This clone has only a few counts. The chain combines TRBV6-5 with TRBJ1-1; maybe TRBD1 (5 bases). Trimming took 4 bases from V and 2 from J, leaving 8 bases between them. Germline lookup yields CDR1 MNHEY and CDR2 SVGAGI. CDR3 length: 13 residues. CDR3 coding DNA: TGTGCCAGCAGTTCAGGGAAAAACACTGAAGCTTTCTTT. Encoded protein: CASSSGKNTEAFF.

The CDR3, as DNA: TGTGCCACCAGCAGAGGGACAGGGACGGATAATTCACCCCTCCACTTT. Translating it yields CATSRGTGTDNSPLHF. V gene TRBV15 combines with J gene TRBJ1-6; 8 bases agree with TRBD1. J lost 5 bases, V lost 1 base, and 4 bases had no gene match. CDR3 length: 16 amino acids. Germline assignment: CDR1 LNHNV and CDR2 YYDKDF (reference sequence).

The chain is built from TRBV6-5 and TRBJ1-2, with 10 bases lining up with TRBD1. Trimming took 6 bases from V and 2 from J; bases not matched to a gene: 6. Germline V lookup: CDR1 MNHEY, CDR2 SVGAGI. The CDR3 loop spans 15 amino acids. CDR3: CASRGPGQGNYGYTF. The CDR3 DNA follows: TGTGCCAGCAGAGGACCGGGACAGGGGAACTATGGCTACACCTTC.

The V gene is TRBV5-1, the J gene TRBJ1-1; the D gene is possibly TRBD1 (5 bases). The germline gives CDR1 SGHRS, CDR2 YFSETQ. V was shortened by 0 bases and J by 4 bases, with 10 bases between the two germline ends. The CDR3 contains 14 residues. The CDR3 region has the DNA TGCGCCAGCAGCTTGGTAGCGGGGGGCACTGAAGCTTTCTTT. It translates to CASSLVAGGTEAFF.

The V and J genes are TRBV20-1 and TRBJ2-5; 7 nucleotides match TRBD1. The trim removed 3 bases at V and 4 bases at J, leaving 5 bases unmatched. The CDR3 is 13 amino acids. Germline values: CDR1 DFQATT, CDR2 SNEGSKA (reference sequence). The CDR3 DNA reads TGCAGTGCTAGTCTCCCAGGGGGAGAGACCCAGTACTTC. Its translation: CSASLPGGETQYF.

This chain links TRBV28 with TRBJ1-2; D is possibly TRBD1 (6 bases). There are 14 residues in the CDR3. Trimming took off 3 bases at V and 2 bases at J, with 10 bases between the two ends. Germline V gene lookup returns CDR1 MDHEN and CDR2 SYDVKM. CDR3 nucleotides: TGTGCCAGCAGTTTGGGGGCTCAGAACTATGGCTACACCTTC. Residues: CASSLGAQNYGYTF.

CDR3 sequence: CASSQDLHSPLHF. The DNA for the CDR3 is TGTGCCAGCAGCCAAGATCTTCATTCACCCCTCCACTTT. This chain links TRBV14 with TRBJ1-6; D not certain. V was shortened by 0 bases and J by 8 bases, with 5 bases between the two germline ends. The CDR3 length is 13 residues. Germline CDR1 SGHDN, CDR2 FVKESK.

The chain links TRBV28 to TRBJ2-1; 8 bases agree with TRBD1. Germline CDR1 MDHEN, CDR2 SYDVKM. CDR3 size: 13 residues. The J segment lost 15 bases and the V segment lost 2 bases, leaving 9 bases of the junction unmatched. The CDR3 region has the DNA TGTGCCAGCAGTTTAGAGTCCCAGGGGGCGGGGTTCTTC. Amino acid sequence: CASSLESQGAGFF.

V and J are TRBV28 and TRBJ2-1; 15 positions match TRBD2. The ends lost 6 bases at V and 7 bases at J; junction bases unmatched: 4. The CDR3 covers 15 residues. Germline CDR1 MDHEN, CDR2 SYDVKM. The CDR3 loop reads CASSSGTSGGNEQFF. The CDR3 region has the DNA TGTGCCAGCAGCTCCGGGACTAGCGGGGGGAATGAGCAGTTCTTC. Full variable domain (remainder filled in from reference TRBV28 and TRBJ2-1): DVKVTQSSRYLVKRTGEKVFLECVQDMDHENMFWYRQDPGLGLRLIYFSYDVKMKEKGDIPEGYSVSREKKERFSLILESASTNQTSMYLCASSSGTSGGNEQFFGPGTRLTVL.

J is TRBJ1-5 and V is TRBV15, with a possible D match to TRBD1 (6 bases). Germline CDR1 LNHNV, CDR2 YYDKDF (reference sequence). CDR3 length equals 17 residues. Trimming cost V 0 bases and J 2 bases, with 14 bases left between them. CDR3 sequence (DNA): TGTGCCACCAGCAGAGATTTTGGGGGCAATGGCAATCAGCCCCAGCATTTT. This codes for CATSRDFGGNGNQPQHF.

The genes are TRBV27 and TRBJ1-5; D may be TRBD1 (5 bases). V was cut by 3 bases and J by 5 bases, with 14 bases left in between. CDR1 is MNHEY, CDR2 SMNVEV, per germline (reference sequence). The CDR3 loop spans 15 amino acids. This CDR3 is CASSFRPGGDQPQHF. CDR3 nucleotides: TGTGCCAGCAGTTTCCGCCCGGGGGGAGATCAGCCCCAGCATTTT.

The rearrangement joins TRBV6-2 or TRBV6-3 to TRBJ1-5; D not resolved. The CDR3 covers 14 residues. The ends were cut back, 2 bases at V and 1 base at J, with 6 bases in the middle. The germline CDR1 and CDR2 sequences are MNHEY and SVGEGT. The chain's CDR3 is CASSYPLSNQPQHF. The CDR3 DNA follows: TGTGCCAGCAGTTACCCGTTGAGCAATCAGCCCCAGCATTTT.

Here the CDR3 reads CASSRTAGSGLFF. The CDR3 bases are TGTGCCAGCAGCCGGACAGCCGGGTCGGGTCTGTTTTTT. This chain uses TRBV3-1 (or the pseudogene TRBV3-2) with TRBJ1-4, with D perhaps TRBD1 (6 bases). Germline-derived CDR1 and CDR2 are LGHDT and YNNKEL (reference sequence). The CDR3 has 13 amino acids. V was clipped by 4 bases and J by 14 bases, with 17 bases between them.

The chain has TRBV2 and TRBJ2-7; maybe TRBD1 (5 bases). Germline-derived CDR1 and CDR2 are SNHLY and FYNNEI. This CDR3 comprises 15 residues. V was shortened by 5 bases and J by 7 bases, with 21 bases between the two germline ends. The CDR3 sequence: CASSKLSPQKGEQYF. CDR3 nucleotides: TGTGCCAGCAGTAAACTATCCCCCCAAAAGGGGGAGCAGTACTTC.

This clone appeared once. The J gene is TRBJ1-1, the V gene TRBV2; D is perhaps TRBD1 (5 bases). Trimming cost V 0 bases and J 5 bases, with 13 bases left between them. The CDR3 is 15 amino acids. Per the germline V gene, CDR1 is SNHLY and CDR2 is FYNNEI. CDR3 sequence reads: CASSEAGGVRTEAFF. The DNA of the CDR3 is TGTGCCAGCAGTGAAGCGGGAGGGGTGAGGACTGAAGCTTTCTTT.

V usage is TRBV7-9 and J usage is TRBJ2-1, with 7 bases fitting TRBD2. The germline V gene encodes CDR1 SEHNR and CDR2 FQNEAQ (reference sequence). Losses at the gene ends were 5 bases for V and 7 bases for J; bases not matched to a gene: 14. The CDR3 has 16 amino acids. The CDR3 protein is CASSPRPGGTRNEQFF. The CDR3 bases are TGTGCCAGCAGCCCGCGCCCGGGGGGTACGAGGAATGAGCAGTTCTTC.

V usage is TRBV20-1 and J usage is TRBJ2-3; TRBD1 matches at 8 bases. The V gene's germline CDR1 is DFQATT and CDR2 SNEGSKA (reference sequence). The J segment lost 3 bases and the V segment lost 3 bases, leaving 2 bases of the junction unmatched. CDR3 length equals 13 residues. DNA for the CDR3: TGCAGTGCTAGTCACAGGGGGACAGATACGCAGTATTTT. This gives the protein CSASHRGTDTQYF.

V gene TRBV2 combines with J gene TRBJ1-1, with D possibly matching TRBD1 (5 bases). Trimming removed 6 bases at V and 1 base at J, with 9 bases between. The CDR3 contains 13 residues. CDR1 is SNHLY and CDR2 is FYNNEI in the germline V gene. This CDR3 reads CASSPRGNTEAFF. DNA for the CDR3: TGTGCCAGCAGCCCAAGGGGGAACACTGAAGCTTTCTTT.

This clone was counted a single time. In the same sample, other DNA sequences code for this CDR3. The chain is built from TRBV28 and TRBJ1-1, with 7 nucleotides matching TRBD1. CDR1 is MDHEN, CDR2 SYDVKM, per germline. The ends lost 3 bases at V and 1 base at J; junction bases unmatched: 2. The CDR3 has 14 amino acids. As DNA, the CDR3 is TGTGCCAGCAGTTTGGACAGGCCGAACACTGAAGCTTTCTTT. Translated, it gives CASSLDRPNTEAFF.

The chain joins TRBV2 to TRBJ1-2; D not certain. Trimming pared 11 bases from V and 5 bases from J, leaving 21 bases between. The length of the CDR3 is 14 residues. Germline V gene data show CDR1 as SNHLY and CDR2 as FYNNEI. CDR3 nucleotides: TGTGCCCCCCAAGGAGGCACCCTTGGGTATGGCTACACCTTC. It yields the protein CAPQGGTLGYGYTF.

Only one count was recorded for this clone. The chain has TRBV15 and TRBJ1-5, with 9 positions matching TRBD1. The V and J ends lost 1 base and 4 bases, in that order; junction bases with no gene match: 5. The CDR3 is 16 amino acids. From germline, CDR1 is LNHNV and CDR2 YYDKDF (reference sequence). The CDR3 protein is CATSRGPGTGNQPQHF. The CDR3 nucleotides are TGTGCCACCAGCAGAGGCCCCGGGACAGGGAATCAGCCCCAGCATTTT.

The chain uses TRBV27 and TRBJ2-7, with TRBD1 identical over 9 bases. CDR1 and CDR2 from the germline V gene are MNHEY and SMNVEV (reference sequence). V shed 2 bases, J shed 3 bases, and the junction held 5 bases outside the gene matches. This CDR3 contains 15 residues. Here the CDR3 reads CASSLGGQGFYEQYF. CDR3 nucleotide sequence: TGTGCCAGCAGTTTAGGGGGACAGGGATTCTACGAGCAGTACTTC.

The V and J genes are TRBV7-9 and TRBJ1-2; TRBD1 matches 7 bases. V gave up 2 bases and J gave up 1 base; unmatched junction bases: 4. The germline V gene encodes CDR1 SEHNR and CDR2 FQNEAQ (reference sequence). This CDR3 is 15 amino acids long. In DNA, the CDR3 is TGTGCCAGCAGCTTAACCGGGACAGTTAACTATGGCTACACCTTC. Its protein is CASSLTGTVNYGYTF.